One and the same sample provided the 27 T cell receptor beta chains below, sequenced in a study of post-analysis software for immune sequencing data. General study findings and limits: Four or five TRBV segments, TRBV5-6, TRBV5-1 and TRBV20-1 among them, were found more frequent in patients than controls.

Researchers reported that TCR beta cDNA libraries carried unique molecular identifiers. TCRdb passed the PCR reads through MiXCR, listing each CDR3 protein once. The repertoire includes roughly 600,000 distinct CDR3 sequences, roughly 47% of them detected once, and roughly 1.7% sits in the top ten. These receptors' targets are unknown. Source material: blood. The receptors shown here come from a girl between 10 and 17 years old with multiple sclerosis.

This clonotype was picked up one time. The chain employs TRBV6-5 and TRBJ2-2; 11 bases are a match to TRBD2. Looked up from germline, CDR1 is MNHEY and CDR2 is SVGAGI. The CDR3 spans 16 residues. The junction had 7 bases not matched to a gene; V was cut back by 5 bases and J by 5 bases. This CDR3 is CASSTVRTSGTGELFF. Here the CDR3 DNA reads TGTGCCAGCAGTACAGTTCGGACTAGCGGGACCGGGGAGCTGTTTTTT.

This clonotype was found many times. The rearrangement uses TRBV12-3 or TRBV12-4 and TRBJ1-1; D gene ambiguous. The V gene lost 5 bases and the J gene lost 1 base, with 8 bases spanning the gap. The length of the CDR3 is 13 residues. The CDR3 region has the DNA TGTGCCAGCAGTCCAACTGAGAACACTGAAGCTTTCTTT. Protein: CASSPTENTEAFF.

This clonotype has only a few counts. The chain combines TRBV12-3 or TRBV12-4 with TRBJ2-7; 12 positions agree with TRBD2. The CDR3 contains 14 residues. The V and J ends lost 6 bases and 3 bases, in that order; junction bases with no gene match: 3. In DNA, the CDR3 is TGTGCCAGCAGGACTAGCGGGGGTCTCTACGAGCAGTACTTC. As protein: CASRTSGGLYEQYF.

This clonotype showed up just a few times. This chain uses TRBV6-6 with TRBJ2-3, with no clear D. This CDR3 comprises 12 residues. The V end was cut by 2 bases, the J end by 7 bases, with 7 bases between. The germline gives CDR1 MNHNY, CDR2 SVGAGI (reference sequence). Here the CDR3 DNA reads TGTGCCAGCAGTTACGCCGGGTATACGCAGTATTTT. Protein: CASSYAGYTQYF.

The chain is built from TRBV5-6 and TRBJ2-3; D unresolved. Trimming cost V 3 bases and J 4 bases, with 12 bases left between them. This CDR3 region has 14 residues. Germline CDR1 reads SGHDT; CDR2 reads YYEEEE. The CDR3 sequence is CASSSPPRADTQYF. The CDR3 bases are TGTGCCAGCAGCTCTCCTCCACGGGCAGATACGCAGTATTTT.

The DNA for the CDR3 is TGTGCCAGCAGCGTAGAAGCTAGCGGGGGGTACGAGCAGTACTTC. Translated: CASSVEASGGYEQYF. The J gene is TRBJ2-7, the V gene TRBV9; 11 bases align to TRBD2. Losses at the gene ends were 0 bases for V and 4 bases for J; bases not matched to a gene: 3. Germline lookup yields CDR1 SGDLS and CDR2 YYNGEE. This CDR3 comprises 15 residues.

This chain joins TRBV4-1 and TRBJ2-5; 8 bases fit TRBD2. Germline-derived CDR1 and CDR2 are MGHRA and YSYEKL. V shed 1 base, J shed 5 bases, and the junction held 6 bases outside the gene matches. The length of the CDR3 is 15 residues. CDR3 sequence (DNA): TGCGCCAGCAGCCAAGCCGGGGGGGCTTGGGAGACCCAGTACTTC. As protein: CASSQAGGAWETQYF.

A few counts support this clonotype. The chain couples TRBV7-8 to TRBJ2-3; the D is unclear. The CDR3 is 12 amino acids. Germline V gene data show CDR1 as SGHVS and CDR2 as FQNEAQ. V shed 0 bases and J shed 7 bases, with 5 bases lying between them. The CDR3 loop reads CASSLADNTQYF. In nucleotides, the CDR3 is TGTGCCAGCAGCTTAGCAGATAATACGCAGTATTTT.

This clonotype was counted between two and nine times. CDR3 protein: CASSLSSPYEQFF. In DNA, the CDR3 is TGCGCCAGCAGCTTGTCAAGTCCGTATGAGCAGTTCTTC. This chain joins TRBV5-1 and TRBJ2-1; D not resolved. Germline V gene sequence: CDR1 SGHRS, CDR2 YFSETQ. Trimming stripped 1 base from V and 8 bases from J, with 10 bases between. CDR3 length: 13 residues.

The chain links TRBV6-5 to TRBJ2-7, with TRBD2 as a possible D gene (6 bases). Germline CDR1 reads MNHEY; CDR2 reads SVGAGI. The CDR3 loop spans 12 amino acids. V lost 8 bases to trimming and J lost 4 bases, with 12 bases between them. The CDR3 nucleotides are TGTGCCAGCGGGGCTAGCGTTTACGAGCAGTACTTC. Translating gives CASGASVYEQYF.

The CDR3 sequence: CASSVSGDRTDTQYF. Written as DNA, the CDR3 is TGTGCCAGCAGCGTCAGCGGGGACCGCACAGATACGCAGTATTTT. V usage is TRBV9 and J usage is TRBJ2-3; 7 bases are shared with TRBD2. The CDR3 extends over 15 amino acids. The germline V gene has CDR1 SGDLS and CDR2 YYNGEE. V dropped 2 bases and J dropped 1; count of bases not matched to a gene: 4.

The V and J genes are TRBV4-1 and TRBJ2-1; TRBD2 matches at 15 bases. Trimming cost V 3 bases and J 7 bases; bases outside gene matches: 4. Germline-derived CDR1 and CDR2 are MGHRA and YSYEKL. The CDR3 length is 16 residues. The CDR3 region is CASSHRTSGRDNEQFF. In DNA, the CDR3 is TGCGCCAGCAGCCACAGGACTAGCGGGAGGGATAATGAGCAGTTCTTC.

The J gene is TRBJ2-4, the V gene TRBV20-1, with 13 bases aligning to TRBD2. The J call may not be correct, given that the DNA end is closer to TRBJ2-7. The germline V gene has CDR1 DFQATT and CDR2 SNEGSKA (reference sequence). The CDR3 runs to 16 residues. In DNA form, the CDR3 reads TGCAGTGCTACAGGACTAGCGGGAGTAAGTCGGTACGAGCAGTACTTC. Translating it yields CSATGLAGVSRYEQYF.

In its sample, this clonotype was seen a few times. V gene TRBV27 combines with J gene TRBJ1-2, with 9 bases matching TRBD1. From germline, CDR1 is MNHEY and CDR2 SMNVEV (reference sequence). After removal of 3 bases from V and 4 bases from J, the junction contained 6 bases not matched to a gene. CDR3 length: 15 amino acids. The CDR3 nucleotides are TGTGCCAGCAGTTTCTACAGGGGGCAGGGCTATGGCTACACCTTC. Protein product: CASSFYRGQGYGYTF.

The gene calls are TRBV7-3 and TRBJ2-3; TRBD2 might be the D (6 bases). The CDR3 has 14 residues. The V end was cut by 2 bases, the J end by 3 bases, with 9 bases between. Germline lookup yields CDR1 SGHTA and CDR2 FQGTGA. CDR3 sequence reads: CASSLWGRTDTQYF. DNA for the CDR3: TGTGCCAGCAGCTTATGGGGGAGGACAGATACGCAGTATTTT.

This clonotype was counted only a few times. This chain joins TRBV6-6 and TRBJ2-3; 9 positions match TRBD2. V lost 2 bases and J lost 1; bases outside the gene matches: 4. Germline lookup yields CDR1 MNHNY and CDR2 SVGAGI (reference sequence). The CDR3 consists of 16 residues. The CDR3, as DNA: TGTGCCAGCAGTTACCCTTTAGCGGGGGGCACAGATACGCAGTATTTT. This gives the protein CASSYPLAGGTDTQYF.

This clonotype was detected once. This chain connects TRBV7-9 to TRBJ2-3; 7 positions agree with TRBD2. The CDR3 consists of 14 residues. Germline assignment: CDR1 SEHNR and CDR2 FQNEAQ (reference sequence). Unmatched junction bases numbered 5, after V lost 8 bases and J lost 0 bases. The CDR3 sequence is CASQRGASTDTQYF. CDR3 in DNA: TGTGCCAGCCAGCGGGGCGCTAGCACAGATACGCAGTATTTT.

Comments on this clonotype: Sequence at one end of the junction differs from germline and may be a read error. This chain uses TRBV7-2 with TRBJ2-7; D tentatively reads TRBD1 or TRBD2 (5 bases each). The germline V gene encodes CDR1 SGHTA and CDR2 FQGNSA. The CDR3 is made up of 14 amino acids. Here the CDR3 reads CAISSPRDRYEQYF. The DNA of the CDR3 is TGTGCCATCAGCTCCCCTAGGGACCGCTACGAGCAGTACTTC.

This chain joins TRBV6-2 or TRBV6-3 and TRBJ2-7; 11 bases are shared with TRBD2. CDR1 is MNHEY, CDR2 SVGEGT, per germline. The CDR3 covers 16 residues. J lost 3 bases, V lost 6 bases, and 10 bases had no gene match. CDR3 coding DNA: TGTGCCAGCAGGCCCATCTCTAGCGGGAGGAACTACGAGCAGTACTTC. Its translation is CASRPISSGRNYEQYF.

The table lists this clonotype with a few counts. The rearrangement uses TRBV9 and TRBJ2-6, with a tentative D call TRBD1 (6 bases). The germline V and J ends were trimmed by 4 bases and 2 bases, with 19 bases remaining between them. This CDR3 has 18 residues. Germline CDR1 is SGDLS and CDR2 is YYNGEE. The CDR3 DNA sequence: TGTGCCAGCAGCCTAGGGGCAGGGGTCCTCACTGGGGCCAACGTCCTGACTTTC. Translated: CASSLGAGVLTGANVLTF.

The chain has TRBV2 and TRBJ2-6; TRBD1 aligns across 11 bases. The CDR3 is 17 residues long. V trimming: 2 bases; J trimming: 3 bases; junction bases outside the gene matches: 3. Germline V gene lookup returns CDR1 SNHLY and CDR2 FYNNEI. In nucleotides, the CDR3 is TGTGCCAGCAGTGAATGGACAGGGGGCGATGGGGCCAACGTCCTGACTTTC. This gives the protein CASSEWTGGDGANVLTF.

The chain uses TRBV4-2 and TRBJ2-7, with TRBD2 matching over 9 bases. From germline, CDR1 is LGHNA and CDR2 YNFKEQ. J lost 2 bases, V lost 4 bases, and 9 bases had no gene match. This CDR3 contains 16 residues. This chain's CDR3 is CASSPGAGGNTYEQYF. DNA of the CDR3: TGTGCCAGCAGCCCGGGAGCGGGAGGTAACACCTACGAGCAGTACTTC.

The rearrangement uses TRBV5-1 and TRBJ2-1; D gene uncertain. The CDR3 is 13 residues long. Per the germline V gene, CDR1 is SGHRS and CDR2 is YFSETQ. V was pared by 4 bases and J by 3 bases, with 8 bases between. The CDR3 coding sequence is TGCGCCAGCAGCAAACCCAACTACAATGAGCAGTTCTTC. Residues: CASSKPNYNEQFF.

The chain uses TRBV20-1 and TRBJ1-2, with 8 bases identical to TRBD1. The CDR3 loop spans 15 amino acids. Germline CDR1 is DFQATT and CDR2 is SNEGSKA (reference sequence). Trimming at V came to 0 bases and at J to 6 bases, leaving 9 bases not matched to a gene. CDR3 nucleotides: TGCAGTGCTAGAGATAATCCGGGACAGGTAGATGGCTACACCTTC. Translated, it gives CSARDNPGQVDGYTF.

The chain carries TRBV15 and TRBJ2-7; the match to TRBD2 covers 11 bases. Trimming at V came to 6 bases and at J to 4 bases, leaving 8 bases not matched to a gene. Germline lookup yields CDR1 LNHNV and CDR2 YYDKDF (reference sequence). The CDR3 runs to 15 residues. CDR3 region: CATRKAASGGYEQYF. The CDR3 nucleotides read TGTGCCACCAGAAAGGCGGCTAGCGGGGGGTACGAGCAGTACTTC. The full variable domain, completed using reference TRBV15 and TRBJ2-7, is DAMVIQNPRYQVTQFGKPVTLSCSQTLNHNVMYWYQQKSSQAPKLLFHYYDKDFNNEADTPDNFQSRRPNTSFCFLDIRSPGLGDTAMYLCATRKAASGGYEQYFGPGTRLTVT.

This rearrangement joins TRBV12-3 or TRBV12-4 to TRBJ2-1, with TRBD1 matching 9 bases. This CDR3 is built from 13 residues. V gave up 6 bases and J gave up 5 bases; unmatched junction bases: 2. The CDR3 loop is CASRWTGDNEQFF. In DNA, the CDR3 is TGTGCCAGCAGGTGGACAGGGGACAATGAGCAGTTCTTC.

This clonotype appeared once. The V call is TRBV5-1, the J call TRBJ1-5, with 7 bases fitting TRBD1. Trimming took 4 bases from V and 5 from J; bases not matched to a gene: 9. This CDR3 comprises 15 residues. CDR1 and CDR2 (germline): SGHRS, YFSETQ. The CDR3 reads CASSETTGRYQPQHF. Written as DNA, the CDR3 is TGCGCCAGCAGCGAAACGACAGGGAGGTATCAGCCCCAGCATTTT.